Detailed here is one T cell receptor (beta chain). Clones were read by immunoSEQ multiplex PCR, and TCRdb kept only the in-frame ones, dropping some. The top ten clones hold over 1.3% of a sample with hundreds of thousands of clones, more than 80% of them seen once. Germline V gives CDR1 LNHNV, CDR2 YYDKDF (reference sequence). The V and J ends lost 0 bases and 3 bases respectively, with 12 bases between them. The CDR3 spans 15 residues. Treatment: about 20 received Ad26.COV2.S at low or high dose, single or two shots; 5 received placebo; per-sample allocation not given. Material that was analyzed had been drawn on day 63 after the first vaccine or placebo injection. This entry is derived from a study of Ad26.COV2.S vaccination and SARS-CoV-2 variants. Looking at the study overall: Ad26.COV2.S given intramuscularly, once or twice 56 days apart.

The rearrangement joins TRBV15 to TRBJ2-7, with TRBD1 as a possible D gene (5 bases). The source of this sequence is a person between 18 and 65 years old who received the Ad26.COV2.S COVID-19 vaccine or a placebo. Sequenced material: peripheral blood, taken in a trial of Ad26.COV2.S vaccine versus placebo. The DNA of the CDR3 is TGTGCCACCAGCAGAGATCAAGGGGTGCACTACGAGCAGTACTTC. This translates into CATSRDQGVHYEQYF.